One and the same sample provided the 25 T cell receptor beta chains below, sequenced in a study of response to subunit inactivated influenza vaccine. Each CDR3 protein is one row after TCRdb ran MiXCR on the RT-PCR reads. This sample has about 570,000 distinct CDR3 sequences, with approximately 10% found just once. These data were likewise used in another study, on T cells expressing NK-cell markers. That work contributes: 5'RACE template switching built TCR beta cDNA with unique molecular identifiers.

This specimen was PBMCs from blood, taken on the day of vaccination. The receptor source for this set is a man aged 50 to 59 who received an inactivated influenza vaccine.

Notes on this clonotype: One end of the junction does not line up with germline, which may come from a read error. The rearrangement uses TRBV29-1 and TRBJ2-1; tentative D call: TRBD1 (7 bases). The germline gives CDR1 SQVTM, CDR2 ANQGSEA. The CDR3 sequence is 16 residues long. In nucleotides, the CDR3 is TGCAGCGTTGAAGATCCTGGAGGGGGCAGATTAGGAGAGCAGTCCTTC. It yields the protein CSVEDPGGGRLGEQSF.

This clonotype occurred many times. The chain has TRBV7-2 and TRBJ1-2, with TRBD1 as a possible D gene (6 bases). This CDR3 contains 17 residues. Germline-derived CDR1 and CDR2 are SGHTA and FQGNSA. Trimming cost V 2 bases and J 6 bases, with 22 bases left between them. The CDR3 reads CASSLIPVLGGYNGYTF. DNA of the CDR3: TGTGCCAGCAGCTTAATCCCCGTCCTAGGGGGGTACAATGGCTACACCTTC.

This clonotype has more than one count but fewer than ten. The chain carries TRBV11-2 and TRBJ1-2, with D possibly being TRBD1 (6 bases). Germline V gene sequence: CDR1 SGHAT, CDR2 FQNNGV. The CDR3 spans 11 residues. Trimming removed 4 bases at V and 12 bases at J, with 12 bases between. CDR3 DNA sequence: TGTGCCAGCAGCTCGCACAGGGAGGACACCTTC. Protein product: CASSSHREDTF. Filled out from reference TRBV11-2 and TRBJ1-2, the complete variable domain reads EAGVAQSPRYKIIEKRQSVAFWCNPISGHATLYWYQQILGQGPKLLIQFQNNGVVDDSQLPKDRFSAERLKGVDSTLKIQPAKLEDSAVYLCASSSHREDTFGSGTRLTVV.

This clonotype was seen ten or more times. The CDR3 nucleotides are TGCGCCAGCAGTCTCACTAAGACTAGCGGGAGTCCGGATGAGCAGTTCTTC. It translates to CASSLTKTSGSPDEQFF. V and J are TRBV5-1 and TRBJ2-1; 12 bases line up with TRBD2. V trimming: 5 bases; J trimming: 8 bases; junction bases outside the gene matches: 14. CDR1 and CDR2 from the germline V gene are SGHRS and YFSETQ. The CDR3 runs to 17 residues.

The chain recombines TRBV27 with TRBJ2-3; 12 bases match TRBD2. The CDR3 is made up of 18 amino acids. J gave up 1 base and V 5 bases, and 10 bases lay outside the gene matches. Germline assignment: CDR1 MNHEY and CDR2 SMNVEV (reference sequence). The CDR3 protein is CASSAPPRTSGGTDTQYF. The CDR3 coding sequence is TGTGCCAGCAGTGCTCCCCCCCGGACTAGCGGGGGCACAGATACGCAGTATTTT.

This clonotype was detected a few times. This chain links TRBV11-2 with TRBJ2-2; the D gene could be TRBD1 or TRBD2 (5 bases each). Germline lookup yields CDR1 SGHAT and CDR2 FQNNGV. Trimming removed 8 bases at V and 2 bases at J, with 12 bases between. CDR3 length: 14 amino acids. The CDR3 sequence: CASGWGRNTGELFF. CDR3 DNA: TGTGCCAGCGGGTGGGGGAGAAACACCGGGGAGCTGTTTTTT.

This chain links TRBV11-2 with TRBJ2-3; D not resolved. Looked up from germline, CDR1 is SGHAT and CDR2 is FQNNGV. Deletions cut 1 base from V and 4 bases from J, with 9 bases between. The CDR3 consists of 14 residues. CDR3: CASSLVIAPDTQYF. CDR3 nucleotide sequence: TGTGCCAGCAGCTTAGTGATAGCCCCAGATACGCAGTATTTT.

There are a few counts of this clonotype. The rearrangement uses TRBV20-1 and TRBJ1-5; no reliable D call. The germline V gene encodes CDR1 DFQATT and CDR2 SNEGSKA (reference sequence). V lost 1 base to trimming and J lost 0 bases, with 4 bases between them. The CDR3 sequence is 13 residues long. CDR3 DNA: TGCAGTGCTAGAGGGACTAGCAATCAGCCCCAGCATTTT. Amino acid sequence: CSARGTSNQPQHF.

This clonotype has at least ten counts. The CDR3 DNA reads TGTGCCAGCAGCCAAGTTACCGGGACTAGACAAGAGACCCAGTACTTC. Amino acid sequence: CASSQVTGTRQETQYF. The rearrangement uses TRBV4-2 and TRBJ2-5; 8 nucleotides align to TRBD2. The germline V gene has CDR1 LGHNA and CDR2 YNFKEQ. The CDR3 spans 16 residues. J was trimmed by 2 bases and V by 1 base; bases with no gene match: 6.

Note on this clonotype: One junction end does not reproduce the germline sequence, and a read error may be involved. Here the CDR3 reads CASSLLGGSETQSF. CDR3 nucleotide sequence: TGTGCCAGCAGCTTGCTTGGGGGGAGCGAGACCCAGTCCTTC. The rearrangement joins TRBV5-5 to TRBJ2-5; a possible D gene is TRBD2 (6 bases). The germline V gene has CDR1 SGHKS and CDR2 YYEKEE (reference sequence). The CDR3 has 14 amino acids.

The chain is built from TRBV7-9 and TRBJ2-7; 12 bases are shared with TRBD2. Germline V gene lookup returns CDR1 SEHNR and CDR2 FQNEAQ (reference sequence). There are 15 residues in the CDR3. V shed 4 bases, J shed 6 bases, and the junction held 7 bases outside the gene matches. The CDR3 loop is CASSSLTSGRGEQYF. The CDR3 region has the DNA TGTGCCAGCAGCTCCCTGACTAGCGGGAGAGGCGAGCAGTACTTC.

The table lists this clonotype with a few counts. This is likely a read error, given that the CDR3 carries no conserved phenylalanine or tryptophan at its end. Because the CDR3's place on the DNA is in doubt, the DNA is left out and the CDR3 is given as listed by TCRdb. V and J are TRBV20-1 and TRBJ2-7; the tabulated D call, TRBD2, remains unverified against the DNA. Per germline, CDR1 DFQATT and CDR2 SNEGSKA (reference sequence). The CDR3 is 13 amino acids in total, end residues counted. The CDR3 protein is CSARDPGTSGCAH.

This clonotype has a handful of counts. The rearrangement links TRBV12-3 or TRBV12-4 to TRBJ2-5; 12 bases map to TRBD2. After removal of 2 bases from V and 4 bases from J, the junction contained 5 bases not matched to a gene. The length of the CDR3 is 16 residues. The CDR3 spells CASSLFLAGGRETQYF. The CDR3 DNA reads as TGTGCCAGCAGTTTATTCCTAGCGGGGGGGCGAGAGACCCAGTACTTC.

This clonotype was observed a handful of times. The DNA of the CDR3 is TGTGCCAGCAGCCCGACAGGATTCTCTGGGGCCAACGTCCTGACTTTC. Its translation: CASSPTGFSGANVLTF. The chain joins TRBV11-1 to TRBJ2-6, with a possible D match to TRBD1 (6 bases). The CDR3 runs 16 residues. V was pared by 5 bases and J by 0 bases, with 11 bases between. Germline V CDR1 and CDR2: SGHAT, FQDESV (reference sequence).

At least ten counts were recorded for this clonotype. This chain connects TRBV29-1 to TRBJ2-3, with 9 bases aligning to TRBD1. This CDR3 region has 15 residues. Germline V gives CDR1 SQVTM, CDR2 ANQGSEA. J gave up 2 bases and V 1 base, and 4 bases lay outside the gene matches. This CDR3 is CSVEGGTGSTDTQYF. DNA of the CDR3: TGCAGCGTTGAAGGGGGGACAGGGTCCACAGATACGCAGTATTTT.

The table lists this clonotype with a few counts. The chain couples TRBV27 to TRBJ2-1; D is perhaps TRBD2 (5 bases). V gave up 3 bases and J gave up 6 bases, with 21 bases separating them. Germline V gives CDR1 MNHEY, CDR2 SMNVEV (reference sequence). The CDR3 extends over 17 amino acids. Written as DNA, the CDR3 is TGTGCCAGCAGTTTCCTTGAATTGGGAGCTGGGGTCAATGAGCAGTTCTTC. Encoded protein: CASSFLELGAGVNEQFF.

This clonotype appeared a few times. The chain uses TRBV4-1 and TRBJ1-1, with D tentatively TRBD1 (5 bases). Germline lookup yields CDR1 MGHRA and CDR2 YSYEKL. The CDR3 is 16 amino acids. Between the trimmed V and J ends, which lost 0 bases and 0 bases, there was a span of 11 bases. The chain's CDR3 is CASSQETGLLNTEAFF. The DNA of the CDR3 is TGCGCCAGCAGCCAAGAGACGGGACTGCTGAACACTGAAGCTTTCTTT.

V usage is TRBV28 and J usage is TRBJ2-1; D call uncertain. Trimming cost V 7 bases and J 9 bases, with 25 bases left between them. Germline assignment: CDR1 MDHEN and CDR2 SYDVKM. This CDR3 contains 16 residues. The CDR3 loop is CASTPVRLEAVGEQFF. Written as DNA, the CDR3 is TGTGCCAGCACCCCTGTTCGGCTAGAGGCAGTTGGTGAGCAGTTCTTC.

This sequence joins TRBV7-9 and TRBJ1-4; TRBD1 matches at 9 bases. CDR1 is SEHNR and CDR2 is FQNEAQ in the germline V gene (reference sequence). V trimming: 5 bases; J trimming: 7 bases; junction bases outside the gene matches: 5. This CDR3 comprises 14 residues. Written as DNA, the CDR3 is TGTGCCAGCAGCGGCCGGGACAGGGCTGAAAAACTGTTTTTT. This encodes CASSGRDRAEKLFF.

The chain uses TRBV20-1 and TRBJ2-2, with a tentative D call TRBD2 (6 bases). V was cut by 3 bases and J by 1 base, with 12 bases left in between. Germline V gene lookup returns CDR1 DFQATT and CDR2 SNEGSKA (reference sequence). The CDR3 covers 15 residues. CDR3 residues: CSASSGGVNTGELFF. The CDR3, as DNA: TGCAGTGCTAGTTCTGGCGGGGTGAACACCGGGGAGCTGTTTTTT.

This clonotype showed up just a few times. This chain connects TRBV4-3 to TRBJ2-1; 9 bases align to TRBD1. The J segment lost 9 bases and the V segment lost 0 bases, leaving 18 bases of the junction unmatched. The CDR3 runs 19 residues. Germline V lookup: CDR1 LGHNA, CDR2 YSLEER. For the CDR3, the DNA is TGCGCCAGCAGCCAAGAACTGCCGGACAGGGGAGGCGAGGGGGTTGAGCAGTTCTTC. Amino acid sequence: CASSQELPDRGGEGVEQFF.

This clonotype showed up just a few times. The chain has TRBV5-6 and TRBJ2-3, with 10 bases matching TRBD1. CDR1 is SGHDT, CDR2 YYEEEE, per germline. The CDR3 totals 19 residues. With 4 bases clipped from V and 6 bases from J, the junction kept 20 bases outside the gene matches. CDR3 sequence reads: CASSNRDRGFTNSRDTQYF. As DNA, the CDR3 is TGTGCCAGCAGCAACCGGGACAGGGGCTTTACCAATTCCAGGGATACGCAGTATTTT.

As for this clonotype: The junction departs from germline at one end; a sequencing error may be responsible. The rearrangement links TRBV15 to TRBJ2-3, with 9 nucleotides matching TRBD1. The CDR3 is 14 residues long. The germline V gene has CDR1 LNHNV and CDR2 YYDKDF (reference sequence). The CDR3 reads CATSRGTGTATQYF. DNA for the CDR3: TGTGCCACCAGCAGGGGGACAGGGACAGCTACGCAGTATTTT. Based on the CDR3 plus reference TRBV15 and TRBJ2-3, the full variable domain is DAMVIQNPRYQVTQFGKPVTLSCSQTLNHNVMYWYQQKSSQAPKLLFHYYDKDFNNEADTPDNFQSRRPNTSFCFLDIRSPGLGDTAMYLCATSRGTGTATQYFGPGTRLTVL.

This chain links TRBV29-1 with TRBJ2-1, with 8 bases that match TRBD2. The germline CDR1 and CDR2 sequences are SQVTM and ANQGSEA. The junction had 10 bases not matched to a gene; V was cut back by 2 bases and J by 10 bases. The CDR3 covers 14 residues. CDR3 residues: CSVEHHARGGEQFF. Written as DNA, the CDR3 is TGCAGCGTTGAACACCACGCCCGGGGGGGCGAGCAGTTCTTC.

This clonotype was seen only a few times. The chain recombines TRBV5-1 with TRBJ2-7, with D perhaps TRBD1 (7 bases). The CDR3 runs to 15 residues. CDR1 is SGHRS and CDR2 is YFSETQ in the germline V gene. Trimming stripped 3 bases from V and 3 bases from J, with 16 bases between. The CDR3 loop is CASSSEGALYYEQYF. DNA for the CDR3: TGCGCCAGCAGCTCGGAGGGGGCTCTCTACTACGAGCAGTACTTC.